This TCR beta chain was found in a study of blood T cell repertoires in COVID-19. Across the whole study: Sources were T cells, B-cell-depleted T cells, or PBMCs; the material itself was cDNA or gDNA.

The germline V gene has CDR1 SNHLY and CDR2 FYNNEI. Trimming took 7 bases from V and 4 from J, leaving 16 bases between them. The CDR3 consists of 14 residues. In the original analysis: Amplification with reference gene primers provided the estimates of nucleated cell counts. Clones were sequenced by immunoSEQ multiplex PCR, and TCRdb holds only the in-frame ones, with some missing. V and J calls and clone size follow that table, whereas D and trimming were derived from the DNA. This table has fewer than 350,000 clones, 65% to 90% appearing once. This clonotype was sampled from a woman aged 60-70 years with active or convalescent COVID-19. Material: peripheral blood. This sequence joins TRBV2 and TRBJ1-1; D not certain. The CDR3 loop reads CASNPRGLGTEAFF. Here the CDR3 DNA reads TGTGCCAGCAACCCTCGGGGATTGGGCACTGAAGCTTTCTTT. The full variable domain, rest sourced from reference TRBV2 and TRBJ1-1, is EPEVTQTPSHQVTQMGQEVILRCVPISNHLYFYWYRQILGQKVEFLVSFYNNEISEKSEIFDDQFSVERPDGSNFTLKIRSTKLEDSAMYFCASNPRGLGTEAFFGQGTRLTVV.